This entry concerns a single TCR beta chain. Source study methods: Researchers report that nucleated cell counts were estimated from reference gene primer amplification. Clones were read by immunoSEQ multiplex PCR, and TCRdb kept only the in-frame ones, dropping some. V, J and clone size were drawn from that table, and D and trimming were deduced from the DNA. This sample yields more than 85,000 clones, of which approximately 80% are seen a single time; 9.8% belongs to the top ten. This sample is drawn from a study of blood T cell repertoires in COVID-19. Across the whole study: Both acute and convalescent COVID-19 samples were obtained from the United States, Italy and Spain. PBMCs, B-cell-depleted T cells, or T cells provided the cDNA or gDNA that made up the material.

The sequence was obtained from a man aged 55 to 70 with active or convalescent COVID-19. Input material: peripheral blood.

The CDR3 sequence: CASSPGSGTGGQPQHF. The CDR3 DNA reads TGTGCCAGCAGCCCCGGCTCCGGGACAGGGGGACAGCCCCAGCATTTT. V usage is TRBV3-1 (or the pseudogene TRBV3-2) and J usage is TRBJ1-5; 11 nucleotides line up with TRBD1. Germline CDR1 reads LGHDT; CDR2 reads YNNKEL (reference sequence). The CDR3 sequence is 16 residues long. Losses at the gene ends were 4 bases for V and 7 bases for J; bases not matched to a gene: 9.